The TCR beta chain under discussion was sequenced for a study of blood T cell repertoires in COVID-19. The wider study: Material from acute and convalescent COVID-19 was sourced from the United States, Italy and Spain. Sample material is recorded as cDNA or gDNA derived from T cells, B-cell-depleted T cells, or PBMCs.

In the authors' workflow: Amplification from reference gene primers served as the basis for estimated nucleated cell counts. TCRdb's table, derived via immunoSEQ multiplex PCR, lists solely in-frame clones and lacks some. V, J and clone size reflect that table, while D and trimming were determined from the DNA. The repertoire holds more than 85,000 clones, with 92% as singletons. Those enrolled in Seattle joined during active infection and were followed longitudinally afterward. The J segment lost 5 bases and the V segment lost 3 bases, leaving 6 bases of the junction unmatched. The CDR3 has 14 amino acids. Germline V gene lookup returns CDR1 DFQATT and CDR2 SNEGSKA (reference sequence).

This sequence was found in a woman aged 45-65 years with COVID-19, enrolled during active disease. Sequencing was performed on peripheral blood. The chain has TRBV20-1 and TRBJ1-4; the match to TRBD1 covers 7 bases. CDR3 DNA: TGCAGTGCTAGTTTGCTACAGGGGAATGAAAAACTGTTTTTT. Translated: CSASLLQGNEKLFF.